The TCR beta chain described here comes from a study of CD8 T cells in Susac syndrome. About this clonotype: The antigen remains unidentified.

Germline V gene data show CDR1 as LGHDT and CDR2 as YNNKEL (reference sequence). The V and J ends lost 1 base and 5 bases respectively, with 5 bases between them. The CDR3 has 12 residues. Isolation of CD8+ and CD4+ T cells was performed negatively, whereas enrichment of TEMRA cells was done by FACS. Reverse transcription of about 0.45 to 1 ug RNA was performed with random hexamers. Coverage of TCR beta CDR3 amplification by immunoSEQ multiplex PCR extended to 54 Vbeta and 13 Jbeta. TCRdb passed the immunoSEQ multiplex PCR reads through MiXCR, listing each CDR3 protein once. The sample contains about 110,000 distinct CDR3 sequences, about 96% of which appear only once. Points from the study as a whole: The study recognized that its TCR sequencing and HLA analysis covered a relatively small number of individuals.

The sequencing input was CD4+ T cells from PBMCs. This rearrangement joins TRBV3-1 to TRBJ1-1; D uncertain. The sequence was obtained from a human donor in good health. The CDR3 loop reads CASSQVPTEAFF. Written as DNA, the CDR3 is TGTGCCAGCAGCCAAGTCCCAACTGAAGCTTTCTTT.